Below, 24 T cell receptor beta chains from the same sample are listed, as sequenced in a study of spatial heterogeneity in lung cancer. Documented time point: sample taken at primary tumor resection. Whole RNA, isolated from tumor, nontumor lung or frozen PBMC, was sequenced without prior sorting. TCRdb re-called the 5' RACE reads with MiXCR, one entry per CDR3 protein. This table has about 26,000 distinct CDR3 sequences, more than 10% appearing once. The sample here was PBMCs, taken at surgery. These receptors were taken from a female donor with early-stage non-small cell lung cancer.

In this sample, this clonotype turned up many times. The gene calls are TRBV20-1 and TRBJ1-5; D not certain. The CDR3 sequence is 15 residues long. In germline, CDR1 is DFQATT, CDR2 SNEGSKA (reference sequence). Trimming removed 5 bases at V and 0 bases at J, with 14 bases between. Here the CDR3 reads CSASVGGNSNQPQHF. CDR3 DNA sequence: TGCAGTGCTTCCGTAGGTGGGAATAGCAATCAGCCCCAGCATTTT.

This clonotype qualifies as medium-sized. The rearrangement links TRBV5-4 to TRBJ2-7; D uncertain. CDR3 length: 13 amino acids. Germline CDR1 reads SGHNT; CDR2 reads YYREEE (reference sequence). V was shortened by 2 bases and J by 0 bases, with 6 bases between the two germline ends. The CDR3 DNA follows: TGTGCCAGCAGCTTACCCAGCTCCTACGAGCAGTACTTC. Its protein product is CASSLPSSYEQYF.

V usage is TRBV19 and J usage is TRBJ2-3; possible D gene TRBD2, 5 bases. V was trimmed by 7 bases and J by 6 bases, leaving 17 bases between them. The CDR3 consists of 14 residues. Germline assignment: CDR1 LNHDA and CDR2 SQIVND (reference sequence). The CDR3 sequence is CASNSLGEIDTQYF. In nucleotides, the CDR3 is TGTGCCAGTAATTCTCTCGGGGAGATCGATACGCAGTATTTT.

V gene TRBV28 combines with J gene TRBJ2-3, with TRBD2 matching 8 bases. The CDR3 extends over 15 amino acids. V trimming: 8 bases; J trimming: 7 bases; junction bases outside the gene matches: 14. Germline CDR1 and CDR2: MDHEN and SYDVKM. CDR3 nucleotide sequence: TGTGCCAGCCGCCCCGGGGGTAGCGGGGCCCATACGCAGTATTTT. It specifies CASRPGGSGAHTQYF.

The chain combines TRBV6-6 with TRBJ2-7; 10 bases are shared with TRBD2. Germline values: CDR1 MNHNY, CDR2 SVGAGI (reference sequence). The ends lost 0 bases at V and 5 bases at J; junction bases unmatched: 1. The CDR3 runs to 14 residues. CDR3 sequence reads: CASSYSLAGDEQYF. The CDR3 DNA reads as TGTGCCAGCAGTTACTCCCTAGCGGGAGACGAGCAGTACTTC.

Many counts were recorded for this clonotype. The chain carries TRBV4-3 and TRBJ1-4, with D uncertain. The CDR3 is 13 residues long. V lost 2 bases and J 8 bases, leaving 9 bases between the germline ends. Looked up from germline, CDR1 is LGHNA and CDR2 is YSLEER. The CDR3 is CASSQQNGEKLFF. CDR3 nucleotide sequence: TGCGCCAGCAGCCAACAGAACGGAGAAAAACTGTTTTTT.

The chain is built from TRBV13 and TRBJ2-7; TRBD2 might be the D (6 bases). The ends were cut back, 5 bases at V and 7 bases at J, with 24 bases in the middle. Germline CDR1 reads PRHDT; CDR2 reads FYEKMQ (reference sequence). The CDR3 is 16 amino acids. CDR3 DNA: TGTGCCAGCAGCCGGAGGGAGAACCCCAAGGCCCCTGAGCAGTACTTC. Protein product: CASSRRENPKAPEQYF.

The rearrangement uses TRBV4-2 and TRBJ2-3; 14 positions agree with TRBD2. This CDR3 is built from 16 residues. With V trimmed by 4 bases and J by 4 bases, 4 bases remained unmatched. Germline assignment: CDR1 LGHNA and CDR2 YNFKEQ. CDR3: CASSRLAGGESDTQYF. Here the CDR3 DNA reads TGTGCCAGCAGCCGACTAGCGGGGGGGGAGTCAGATACGCAGTATTTT.

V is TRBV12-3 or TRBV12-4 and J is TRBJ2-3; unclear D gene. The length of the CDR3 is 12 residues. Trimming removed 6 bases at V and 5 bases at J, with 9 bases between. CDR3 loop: CASRGVGDTQYF. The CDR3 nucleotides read TGTGCCAGCAGAGGTGTCGGAGATACGCAGTATTTT.

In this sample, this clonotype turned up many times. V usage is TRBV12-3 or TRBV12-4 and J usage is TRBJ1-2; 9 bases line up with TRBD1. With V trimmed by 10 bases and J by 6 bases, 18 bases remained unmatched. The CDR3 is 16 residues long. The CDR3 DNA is TGTGCCACCGACACTTACCGGGACAGGGAGAACAATGGCTACACCTTC. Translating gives CATDTYRDRENNGYTF.

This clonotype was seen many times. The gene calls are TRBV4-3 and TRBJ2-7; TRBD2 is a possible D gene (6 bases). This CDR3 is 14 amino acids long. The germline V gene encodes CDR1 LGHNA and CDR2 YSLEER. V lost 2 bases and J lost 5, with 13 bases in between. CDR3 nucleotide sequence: TGCGCCAGCAGCCAATGGCGGGACCAAGACGAGCAGTACTTC. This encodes CASSQWRDQDEQYF.

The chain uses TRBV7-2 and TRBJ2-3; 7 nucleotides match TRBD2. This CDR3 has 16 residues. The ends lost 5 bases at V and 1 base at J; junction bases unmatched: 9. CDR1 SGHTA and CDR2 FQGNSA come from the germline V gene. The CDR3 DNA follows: TGTGCCAGCAGCCCGGAGGGTCGGGGGGGCACAGATACGCAGTATTTT. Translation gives CASSPEGRGGTDTQYF. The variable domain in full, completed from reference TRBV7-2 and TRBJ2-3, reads GAGVSQSPSNKVTEKGKDVELRCDPISGHTALYWYRQSLGQGLEFLIYFQGNSAPDKSGLPSDRFSAERTGGSVSTLTIQRTQQEDSAVYLCASSPEGRGGTDTQYFGPGTRLTVL.

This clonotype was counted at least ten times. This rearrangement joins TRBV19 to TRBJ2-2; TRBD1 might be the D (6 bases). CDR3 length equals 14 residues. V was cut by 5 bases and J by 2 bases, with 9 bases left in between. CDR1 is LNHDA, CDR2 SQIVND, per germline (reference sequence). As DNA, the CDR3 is TGTGCCAGTAGTCTGGACAGAAACACCGGGGAGCTGTTTTTT. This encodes CASSLDRNTGELFF.

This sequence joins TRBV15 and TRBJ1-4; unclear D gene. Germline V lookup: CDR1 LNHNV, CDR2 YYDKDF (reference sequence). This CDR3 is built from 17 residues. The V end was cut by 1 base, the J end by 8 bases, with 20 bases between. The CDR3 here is CATSRALAGFEGEKLFF. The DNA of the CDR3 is TGTGCCACCAGCAGAGCTCTAGCGGGGTTCGAGGGAGAAAAACTGTTTTTT.

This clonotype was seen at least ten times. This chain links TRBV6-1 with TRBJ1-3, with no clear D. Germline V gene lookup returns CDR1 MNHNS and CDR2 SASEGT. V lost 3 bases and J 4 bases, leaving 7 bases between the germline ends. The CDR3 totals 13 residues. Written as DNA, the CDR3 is TGTGCCAGCAGTGAGTCACGAGGAAACACCATATATTTT. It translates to CASSESRGNTIYF.

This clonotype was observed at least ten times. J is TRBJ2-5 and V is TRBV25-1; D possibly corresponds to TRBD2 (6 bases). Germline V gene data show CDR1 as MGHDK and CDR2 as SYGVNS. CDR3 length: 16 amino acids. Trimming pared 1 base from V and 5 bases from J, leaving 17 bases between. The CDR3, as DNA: TGTGCCAGCAGTGAATTAGTTGTGGAGGGGCATGAGACCCAGTACTTC. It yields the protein CASSELVVEGHETQYF.

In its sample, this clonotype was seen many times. As DNA, the CDR3 is TGTGCCATCAGTGAGACCGGCCTACAGGGATCTAGCTTTACAGATACGCAGTATTTT. It is translated as CAISETGLQGSSFTDTQYF. This chain uses TRBV10-3 with TRBJ2-3; weak D call: TRBD1 (6 bases). The CDR3 contains 19 residues. Germline assignment: CDR1 ENHRY and CDR2 SYGVKD. With 2 bases removed from V and 3 bases from J, the gap between germline ends came to 24 bases.

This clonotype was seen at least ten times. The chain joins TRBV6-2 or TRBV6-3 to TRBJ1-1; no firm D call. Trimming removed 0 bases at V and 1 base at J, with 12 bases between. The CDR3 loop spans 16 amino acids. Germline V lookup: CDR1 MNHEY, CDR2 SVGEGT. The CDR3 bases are TGTGCCAGCAGTTACTCGAATTCCAGCCCGAACACTGAAGCTTTCTTT. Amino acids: CASSYSNSSPNTEAFF.

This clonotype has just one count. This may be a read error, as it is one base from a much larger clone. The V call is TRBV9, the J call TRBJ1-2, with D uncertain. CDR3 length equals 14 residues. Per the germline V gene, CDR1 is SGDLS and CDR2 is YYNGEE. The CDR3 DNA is TGTGCCTGCAGCGTAGCTCCTGGGAGCTATGGCTACACCTTC. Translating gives CACSVAPGSYGYTF.

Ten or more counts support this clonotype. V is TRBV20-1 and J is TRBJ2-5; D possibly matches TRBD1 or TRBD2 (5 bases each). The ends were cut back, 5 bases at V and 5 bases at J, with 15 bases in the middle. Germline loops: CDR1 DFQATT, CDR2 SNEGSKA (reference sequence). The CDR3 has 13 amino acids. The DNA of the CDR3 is TGCAGTGCTTCAGCGCCGGGACCGGAGACCCAGTACTTC. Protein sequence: CSASAPGPETQYF.

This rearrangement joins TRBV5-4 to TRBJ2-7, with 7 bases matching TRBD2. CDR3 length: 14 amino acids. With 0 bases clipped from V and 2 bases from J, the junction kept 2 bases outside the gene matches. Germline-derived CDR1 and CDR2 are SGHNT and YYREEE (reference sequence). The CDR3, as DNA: TGTGCCAGCAGCTTGGAGCGGGGAGCCTACGAGCAGTACTTC. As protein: CASSLERGAYEQYF. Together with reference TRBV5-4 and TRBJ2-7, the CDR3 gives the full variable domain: ETGVTQSPTHLIKTRGQQVTLRCSSQSGHNTVSWYQQALGQGPQFIFQYYREEENGRGNFPPRFSGLQFPNYSSELNVNALELDDSALYLCASSLERGAYEQYFGPGTRLTVT.

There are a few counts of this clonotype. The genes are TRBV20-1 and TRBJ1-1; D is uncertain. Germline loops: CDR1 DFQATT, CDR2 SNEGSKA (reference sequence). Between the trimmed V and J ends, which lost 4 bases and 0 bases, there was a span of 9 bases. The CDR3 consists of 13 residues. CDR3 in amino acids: CSAIGLMNTEAFF. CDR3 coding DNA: TGCAGTGCTATCGGGTTAATGAACACTGAAGCTTTCTTT.

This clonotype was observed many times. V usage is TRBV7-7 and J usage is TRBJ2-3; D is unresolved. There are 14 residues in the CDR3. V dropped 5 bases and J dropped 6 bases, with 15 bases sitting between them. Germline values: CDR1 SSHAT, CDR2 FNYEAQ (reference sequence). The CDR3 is CASSPRPTGDTQYF. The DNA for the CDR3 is TGTGCCAGCAGCCCCCGACCCACCGGGGATACGCAGTATTTT.

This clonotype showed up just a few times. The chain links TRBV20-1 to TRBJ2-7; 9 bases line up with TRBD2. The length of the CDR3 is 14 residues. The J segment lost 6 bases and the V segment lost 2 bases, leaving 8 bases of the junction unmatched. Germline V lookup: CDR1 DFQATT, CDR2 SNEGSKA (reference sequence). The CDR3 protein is CSARQAGGPPEQYF. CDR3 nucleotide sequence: TGCAGTGCTAGACAGGCGGGAGGGCCTCCCGAGCAGTACTTC.